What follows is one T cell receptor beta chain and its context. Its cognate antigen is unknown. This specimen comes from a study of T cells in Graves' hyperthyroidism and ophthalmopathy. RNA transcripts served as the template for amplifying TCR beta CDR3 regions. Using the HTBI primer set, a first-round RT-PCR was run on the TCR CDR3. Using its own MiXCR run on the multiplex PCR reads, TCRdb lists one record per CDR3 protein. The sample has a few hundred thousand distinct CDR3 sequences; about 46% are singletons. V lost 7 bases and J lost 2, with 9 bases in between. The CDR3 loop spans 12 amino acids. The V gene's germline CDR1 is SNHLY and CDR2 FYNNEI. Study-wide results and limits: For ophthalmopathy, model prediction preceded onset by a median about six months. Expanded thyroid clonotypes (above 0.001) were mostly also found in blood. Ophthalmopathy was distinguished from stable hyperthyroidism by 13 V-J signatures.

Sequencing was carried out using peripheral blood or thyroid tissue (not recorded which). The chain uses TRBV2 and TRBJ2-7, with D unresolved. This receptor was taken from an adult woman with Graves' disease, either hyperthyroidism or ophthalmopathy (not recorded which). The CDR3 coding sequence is TGTGCCAGCAACCTCCGCACCTACGAGCAGTACTTC. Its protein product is CASNLRTYEQYF.